One and the same sample provided the 11 T cell receptor beta chains below, sequenced in a study of blood T cells in healthy people across ages. A second about 6 to 11 cycle PCR used barcoded and J-beta primers. TCRdb itself ran the 5' RACE reads through MiXCR, one entry per CDR3 protein. This sample carries about 970,000 distinct CDR3 sequences, roughly half of them seen once, and the ten largest clones take roughly a fifth. Input material: blood. These receptors originate from a woman aged 55-69 years in good health.

This clonotype was counted only a few times. The rearrangement uses TRBV6-5 and TRBJ1-1; D remains ambiguous. This CDR3 has 15 residues. Germline values: CDR1 MNHEY, CDR2 SVGAGI. Trimming removed 2 bases at V and 0 bases at J, with 10 bases between. The CDR3 sequence: CASSYGVELNTEAFF. The CDR3 bases are TGTGCCAGCAGTTACGGGGTGGAATTGAACACTGAAGCTTTCTTT.

The chain combines TRBV3-1 with TRBJ2-7; perhaps TRBD1 as D (5 bases). Germline V gene data show CDR1 as LGHDT and CDR2 as YNNKEL (reference sequence). Between the trimmed V and J ends, which lost 4 bases and 2 bases, there was a span of 12 bases. This CDR3 region has 14 residues. Written as DNA, the CDR3 is TGTGCCAGCAGCCCCAGTTACAGGACCTACGAGCAGTACTTC. It translates to CASSPSYRTYEQYF.

This chain uses TRBV20-1 with TRBJ2-7; 10 bases are a match to TRBD1. This CDR3 has 14 amino acids. V trimming: 6 bases; J trimming: 7 bases; junction bases outside the gene matches: 12. Germline CDR1 is DFQATT and CDR2 is SNEGSKA (reference sequence). The CDR3 sequence: CSANRQGASREQYF. CDR3 nucleotides: TGCAGTGCAAACCGACAGGGGGCTTCGCGAGAGCAGTACTTC.

This sequence joins TRBV12-3 or TRBV12-4 and TRBJ2-1; D ambiguous. CDR3 length: 15 residues. V gave up 6 bases and J gave up 0 bases, with 12 bases separating them. The CDR3, as DNA: TGTGCCAGCAGGCTCCAGCAGAGCTCCTACAATGAGCAGTTCTTC. It encodes CASRLQQSSYNEQFF.

The chain carries TRBV20-1 and TRBJ2-5; 7 positions agree with TRBD2. The DNA end lines up better with TRBJ2-7; the J call may be wrong. This CDR3 is built from 16 residues. From germline, CDR1 is DFQATT and CDR2 SNEGSKA (reference sequence). This CDR3 is CSARSAGSRTFYEQYF. The CDR3 DNA reads TGCAGTGCTAGATCAGCGGGATCTAGGACATTCTACGAGCAGTACTTC.

This chain uses TRBV20-1 with TRBJ2-7; TRBD2 might be the D (6 bases). V was pared by 0 bases and J by 2 bases, with 29 bases between. CDR3 size: 20 residues. Looked up from germline, CDR1 is DFQATT and CDR2 is SNEGSKA (reference sequence). CDR3 bases: TGCAGTGCTAGAGATCTGGTAGAGGACTACCTTTCTAGTTCCCCCTACGAGCAGTACTTC. The encoded protein is CSARDLVEDYLSSSPYEQYF.

This clonotype has a handful of counts. V usage is TRBV20-1 and J usage is TRBJ1-6; D is ambiguous. Trimming pared 3 bases from V and 6 bases from J, leaving 15 bases between. This CDR3 region has 15 residues. Germline lookup yields CDR1 DFQATT and CDR2 SNEGSKA (reference sequence). CDR3 protein: CSASPWTESNSPLHF. The DNA for the CDR3 is TGCAGTGCTAGCCCATGGACCGAATCTAATTCACCCCTCCACTTT.

This clonotype has a handful of counts. The chain recombines TRBV7-2 with TRBJ2-7, with D possibly being TRBD1 (5 bases). The germline V gene encodes CDR1 SGHTA and CDR2 FQGNSA. V was cut by 5 bases and J by 5 bases, with 13 bases left in between. CDR3 length: 13 amino acids. The CDR3 coding sequence is TGTGCCAGCAGCAGCAGGGTTTCGAACGAGCAGTACTTC. It translates to CASSSRVSNEQYF. The variable domain in full, with the rest retrieved from reference TRBV7-2 and TRBJ2-7, is GAGVSQSPSNKVTEKGKDVELRCDPISGHTALYWYRQSLGQGLEFLIYFQGNSAPDKSGLPSDRFSAERTGGSVSTLTIQRTQQEDSAVYLCASSSRVSNEQYFGPGTRLTVT.

This rearrangement joins TRBV6-5 to TRBJ1-5; no clear D. The CDR3 totals 14 residues. Germline V gives CDR1 MNHEY, CDR2 SVGAGI. V lost 8 bases to trimming and J lost 3 bases, with 14 bases between them. CDR3 DNA: TGTGCCAGCGGGCGACCGACCCTCAATCAGCCCCAGCATTTT. This sequence encodes CASGRPTLNQPQHF.

There are many counts of this clonotype. The chain recombines TRBV6-2 or TRBV6-3 with TRBJ2-7; TRBD1 matches at 9 bases. Germline CDR1 and CDR2: MNHEY and SVGEGT. Trimming took 5 bases from V and 6 from J; bases not matched to a gene: 5. The CDR3 totals 13 residues. The CDR3 region is CASSPRTGVEQYF. The CDR3 nucleotides read TGTGCCAGCAGTCCGCGGACAGGGGTCGAGCAGTACTTC.

This clonotype turned up a few times. The V gene is TRBV18, the J gene TRBJ2-5; D unresolved. Germline V gives CDR1 KGHSH, CDR2 LQKENI. CDR3 length: 15 amino acids. V dropped 6 bases and J dropped 2 bases, with 16 bases sitting between them. This CDR3 reads CASSPANVRQETQYF. CDR3 DNA: TGTGCCAGCTCGCCGGCCAACGTGCGGCAAGAGACCCAGTACTTC.